This TCR beta chain derives from a study of OX40 agonist ivuxolimab in advanced cancers. Turning to the study itself: Three patients, one with hepatocellular carcinoma and two with cutaneous melanoma, achieved partial responses.

The data were produced by immunoSEQ multiplex PCR, yet TCRdb's version contains in-frame clones alone and is incomplete. The sample holds 45,000 to 60,000 clones, roughly nine tenths seen once. Sequencing was performed on CD4+ or CD8+ T cells sorted from blood, taken in a trial of the OX40 agonist ivuxolimab. The receptor was derived from an adult with an advanced solid tumor such as melanoma, head and neck, liver or kidney cancer.

The CDR3 DNA reads as TGCGCCAGCAGCTCCCTGACAGGGTCGGACACTGAAGCTTTCTTT. It is translated as CASSSLTGSDTEAFF. The chain links TRBV5-1 to TRBJ1-1; 7 nucleotides agree with TRBD1. Germline loops: CDR1 SGHRS, CDR2 YFSETQ. There are 15 residues in the CDR3. Unmatched junction bases numbered 8, after V lost 3 bases and J lost 3 bases.